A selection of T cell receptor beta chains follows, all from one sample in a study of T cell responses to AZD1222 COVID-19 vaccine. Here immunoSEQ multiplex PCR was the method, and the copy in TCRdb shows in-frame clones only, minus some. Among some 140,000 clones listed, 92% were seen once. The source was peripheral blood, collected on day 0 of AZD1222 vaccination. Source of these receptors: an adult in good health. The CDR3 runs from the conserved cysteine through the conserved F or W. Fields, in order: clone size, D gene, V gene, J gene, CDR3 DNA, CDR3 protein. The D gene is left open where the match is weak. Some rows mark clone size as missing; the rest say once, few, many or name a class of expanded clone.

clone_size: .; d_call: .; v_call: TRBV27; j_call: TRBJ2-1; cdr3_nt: TGTGCCAGCAGTACCCTCAATGAGCAGTTCTTC; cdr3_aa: CASSTLNEQFF
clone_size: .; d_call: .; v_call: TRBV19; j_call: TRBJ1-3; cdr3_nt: TGTGCCAGCACCCCGGCTAACAGGTTCTCTGGAAACACCATATATTTT; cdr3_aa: CASTPANRFSGNTIYF
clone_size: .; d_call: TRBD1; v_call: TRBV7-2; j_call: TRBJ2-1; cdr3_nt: TGTGCCAGCAGCTTAGGAGGACAGGGGGCTAGGAGTGAGCAGTTCTTC; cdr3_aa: CASSLGGQGARSEQFF
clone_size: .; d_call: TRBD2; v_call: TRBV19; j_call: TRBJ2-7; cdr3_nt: TGTGCCAGTAGGGGGACTAGCGGGGTTTCCTACGAGCAGTACTTC; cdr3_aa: CASRGTSGVSYEQYF
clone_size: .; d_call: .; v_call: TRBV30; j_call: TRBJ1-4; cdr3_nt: TGTGCCGTTCGGGGGCAAACTAATGAAAAACTGTTTTTT; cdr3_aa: CAVRGQTNEKLFF
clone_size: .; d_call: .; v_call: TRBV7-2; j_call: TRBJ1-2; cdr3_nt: TGTGCCAGCAGCGCCGGGACCCCGGCTGGCTATGGCTACACCTTC; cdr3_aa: CASSAGTPAGYGYTF
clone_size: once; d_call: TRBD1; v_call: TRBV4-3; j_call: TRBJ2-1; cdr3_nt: TGCGCCAGCAGCCAAGATCGGACAGGTCCAAGCAATGAGCAGTTCTTC; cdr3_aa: CASSQDRTGPSNEQFF
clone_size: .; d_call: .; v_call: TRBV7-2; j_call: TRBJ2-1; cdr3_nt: TGTGCCAGCAGCTCGGGGGTCGATGAGCAGTTCTTC; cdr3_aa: CASSSGVDEQFF
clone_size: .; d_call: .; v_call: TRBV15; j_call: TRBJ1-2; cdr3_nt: TGTGCCACCAGCAGAGATCGGCCGGGCTATGGCTACACCTTC; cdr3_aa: CATSRDRPGYGYTF
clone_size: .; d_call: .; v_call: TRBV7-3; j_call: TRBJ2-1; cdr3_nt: TGTGCCAGCAGCAGAGGGGAAGGCTCCTACAATGAGCAGTTCTTC; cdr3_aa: CASSRGEGSYNEQFF
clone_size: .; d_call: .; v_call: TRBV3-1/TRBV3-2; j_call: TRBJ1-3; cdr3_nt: TGTGCCAGCAGCAAAAGGGACGGTCGAAACACCATATATTTT; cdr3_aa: CASSKRDGRNTIYF
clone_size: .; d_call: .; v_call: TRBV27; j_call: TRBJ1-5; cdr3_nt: TGTGCCAGCAGTTTAGGTAGCAATCAGCCCCAGCATTTT; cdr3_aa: CASSLGSNQPQHF
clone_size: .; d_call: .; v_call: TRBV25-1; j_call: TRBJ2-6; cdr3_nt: TGTGCCAGCAGTGAAAGGGAAGTCCTCGCCTCTGGGGCCAACGTCCTGACTTTC; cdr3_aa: CASSEREVLASGANVLTF
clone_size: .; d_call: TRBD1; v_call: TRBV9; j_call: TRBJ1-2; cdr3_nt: TGTGCCAGCAGCGTAAGCCGGGACAGGGGGCGAGTGGCTGGCTACACCTTC; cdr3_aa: CASSVSRDRGRVAGYTF
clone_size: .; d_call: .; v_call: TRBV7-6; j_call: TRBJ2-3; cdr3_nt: TGTGCCAGCAGCTTAGCGGGGGGGCCGGGTGCCACAGATACGCAGTATTTT; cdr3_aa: CASSLAGGPGATDTQYF
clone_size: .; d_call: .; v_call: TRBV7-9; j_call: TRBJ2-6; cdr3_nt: TGTGCCAGCAGCTTAGACAGACTGAGCTCTGGGGCCAACGTCCTGACTTTC; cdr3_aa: CASSLDRLSSGANVLTF
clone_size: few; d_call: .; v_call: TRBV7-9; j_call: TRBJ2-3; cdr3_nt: TGTGCCAGCAGCCCCCCAGATACGCAGTATTTT; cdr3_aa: CASSPPDTQYF
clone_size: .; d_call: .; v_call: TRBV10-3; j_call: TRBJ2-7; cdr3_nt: TGTGCCATCAGTGAGGGAGGGTACGAGCAGTACTTC; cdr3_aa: CAISEGGYEQYF
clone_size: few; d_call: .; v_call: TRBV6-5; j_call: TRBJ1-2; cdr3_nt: TGTGCCAGCAGTCCGGGCCCCTATGGCTACACCTTC; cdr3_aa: CASSPGPYGYTF
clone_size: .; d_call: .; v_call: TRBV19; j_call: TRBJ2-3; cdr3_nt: TGTGCCAGTCGTATTGTGGGGGGGCCAGATTCAGATACGCAGTATTTT; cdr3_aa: CASRIVGGPDSDTQYF
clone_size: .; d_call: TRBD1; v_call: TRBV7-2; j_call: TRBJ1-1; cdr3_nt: TGTGCCAGCAGCTTGACAGGGGTAGGGGGAACTGAAGCTTTCTTT; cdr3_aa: CASSLTGVGGTEAFF
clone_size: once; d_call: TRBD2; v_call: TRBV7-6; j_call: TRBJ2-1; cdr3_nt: TGTGCCAGCAGCCCCTTTGCGGGGGGGCTCGATGAGCAGTTCTTC; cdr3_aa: CASSPFAGGLDEQFF